This T cell receptor beta chain was observed in a study of human T cells and chemical hapten exposure. CDR3 length: 16 amino acids. CDR1 is MNHNS and CDR2 is SASEGT in the germline V gene. Trimming took 7 bases from V and 2 from J; bases not matched to a gene: 7. In its sample, this clonotype is medium-sized (0.01 to 0.1%). TCRdb reprocessed the RACE reads with MiXCR, giving one entry per CDR3 protein. The repertoire holds approximately 50,000 distinct CDR3 sequences, with around 11% as singletons. Time point described: pre-sensitization, week 0. Described treatment: therapeutic diphenylcyclopropenone sensitization with weekly scalp DPC.

This TCR was recovered from a woman in her forties with alopecia areata. Some clones in this sample may be carry-over from other donors' samples. This sample comprised whole blood, obtained in connection with sensitization to the hapten diphenylcyclopropenone (DPC). The chain has TRBV6-1 and TRBJ2-3; 12 bases agree with TRBD2. CDR3 in amino acids: CASKGLAGTLTDTQYF. CDR3 nucleotides: TGTGCCAGCAAGGGACTAGCGGGCACTCTCACAGATACGCAGTATTTT.